This passage covers 5 T cell receptor beta chains from one sample sequenced in a study of blood T cell repertoires in COVID-19. The data were produced by immunoSEQ multiplex PCR, yet TCRdb's version contains in-frame clones alone and is incomplete. The sample consists of about 160,000 clones, about 86% of them appearing once. Sequenced input: PBMCs or T cells enriched from blood (not recorded which). The receptors were sampled from a man over 45 who had recovered from COVID-19.

The rearrangement joins TRBV7-7 to TRBJ2-5, with D perhaps matching TRBD2 (5 bases). CDR3 length equals 16 residues. V gave up 1 base and J gave up 2 bases, with 14 bases separating them. CDR1 is SSHAT, CDR2 FNYEAQ, per germline (reference sequence). The CDR3 DNA reads as TGTGCCAGCAGCTTAGGGCGGGCAATAAGACAAGAGACCCAGTACTTC. Encoded protein: CASSLGRAIRQETQYF.

The chain uses TRBV5-5 and TRBJ1-6, with 11 bases identical to TRBD1. The junction had 6 bases not matched to a gene; V was cut back by 4 bases and J by 9 bases. This CDR3 is 15 amino acids long. The germline V gene encodes CDR1 SGHKS and CDR2 YYEKEE (reference sequence). Written as DNA, the CDR3 is TGTGCCAGCAGCACCCCCGGGACAGGGGGTTCACCCCTCCACTTT. Residues: CASSTPGTGGSPLHF.

This clone has just one count. The chain is built from TRBV2 and TRBJ1-4; no definite D call. This CDR3 region has 15 residues. Germline V gene data show CDR1 as SNHLY and CDR2 as FYNNEI. V lost 3 bases to trimming and J lost 8 bases, with 16 bases between them. CDR3 amino acids: CASSDRRVLEEKLFF. In DNA, the CDR3 is TGTGCCAGCAGTGATCGTCGGGTACTAGAAGAAAAACTGTTTTTT.

The genes are TRBV23-1 and TRBJ2-2; unclear D gene. TRBV23-1 qualifies as an ORF whose function is uncertain. CDR3 length equals 13 residues. The ends were cut back, 0 bases at V and 10 bases at J, with 9 bases in the middle. The CDR3 protein is CASSQSIDLELFF. The DNA of the CDR3 is TGCGCCAGCAGTCAATCGATAGATTTGGAGCTGTTTTTT.

The chain carries TRBV20-1 and TRBJ1-2, with TRBD1 matching over 7 bases. The trim removed 4 bases at V and 7 bases at J, leaving 3 bases unmatched. The germline CDR1 and CDR2 sequences are DFQATT and SNEGSKA (reference sequence). The CDR3 is 11 amino acids. CDR3 region: CSANRQGGYTF. CDR3 sequence (DNA): TGCAGTGCTAATCGACAGGGTGGCTACACCTTC.